Listed below are T cell receptor beta chains from one sample, sequenced in a study of T cell repertoires in cytomegalovirus infection. One entry per CDR3 protein results from TCRdb running MiXCR on the reads. The profile shows hundreds of thousands of distinct CDR3 sequences, roughly 33% of them singletons. These receptors lack a known antigen. This material consisted of cultured PBMCs, taken from culture after CMV antigen stimulation. The receptor set was obtained from a human donor in good health (CMV status not recorded). Some clones in this sample may be carry-over from other donors' samples. The CDR3 runs from the conserved cysteine through the conserved F or W. A D gene is named only where the DNA matches it firmly. Some rows mark clone size as missing; the rest say once, few, many or name a class of expanded clone.

V gene	J gene	D gene	clone size	CDR3 DNA	CDR3 protein
TRBV4-2	TRBJ2-2	NA	NA	TGTGCCAGCAGCCAAGGGCCTACTTCGAACACCGGGGAGCTGTTTTTT	CASSQGPTSNTGELFF
TRBV7-2	TRBJ1-1	TRBD1	NA	TGTGCCAGCAGCCCGGGACAGGCTCCCACTGAAGCTTTCTTT	CASSPGQAPTEAFF
TRBV7-2	TRBJ1-6	TRBD1	few	TGTGCCAGCAGCATCTCAGGGGGGATCAATTCTCCCCTCCACTTT	CASSISGGINSPLHF
TRBV11-2	TRBJ2-3	NA	NA	TGTGCCAGCAGCTTATATTTCAGGAGCACAGATACGCAGTATTTT	CASSLYFRSTDTQYF
TRBV6-1	TRBJ1-1	NA	NA	TGTGCCAGCAGTAAGCAGGGGAGAGACACTGAAGCTTTCTTT	CASSKQGRDTEAFF
TRBV7-2	TRBJ2-5	NA	few	TGTGCCAGCAGCTTGGGGCGGGGATCCCCTTCCCAAGAGACCCAGTACTTC	CASSLGRGSPSQETQYF
TRBV11-2	TRBJ2-1	TRBD1	NA	TGTGCCAGCAGCTTGGTGACAGGGTACAATGAGCAGTTCTTC	CASSLVTGYNEQFF
TRBV5-4	TRBJ2-1	NA	few	TGTGCCAGCAGCTTTGGTGGGGACAGCGGGAACAATGAGCAGTTCTTC	CASSFGGDSGNNEQFF
TRBV7-2	TRBJ2-2	TRBD1	NA	TGTGCCAGCAGCACGACAGGGGGGGCGAACACCGGGGAGCTGTTTTTT	CASSTTGGANTGELFF
TRBV2	TRBJ2-7	NA	few	TGTGCCAGCAGCGAAGGACCTCCGCTTAGTTTCTTC	CASSEGPPLSFF
TRBV20-1	TRBJ2-1	TRBD2	few	TGCAGTGCTAGAGAGGCCGGGACTAGGTCCTACAATGAGCAGTTCTTC	CSAREAGTRSYNEQFF
TRBV6-1	TRBJ2-1	NA	NA	TGTGCCAGCAGCGATAATCCGGCGGAAGAGATTGGAGTCTCCTACAATGAGCAGTTCTTC	CASSDNPAEEIGVSYNEQFF
TRBV20-1	TRBJ2-1	NA	few	TGCAGTGCCCCTTGGTCGGGGCCCGGGCAGTTCTTC	CSAPWSGPGQFF
TRBV20-1	TRBJ2-3	NA	NA	TGCAGTGCTAGAGATTACGCCGGGGGGCAGTATTTT	CSARDYAGGQYF
TRBV6-6	TRBJ2-3	TRBD2	few	TGTGCCAGCAGTTACCATAGCGGGAGGGCCACAGATACGCAGTATTTT	CASSYHSGRATDTQYF
TRBV5-1	TRBJ2-7	NA	NA	TGCGCCAGCAGCTTAGCGGCAGCCGCCTTTGGCGAGCAGTACTTC	CASSLAAAAFGEQYF